Listed below are T cell receptor beta chains from one sample, sequenced in a study of T cells in Graves' hyperthyroidism and ophthalmopathy. TCRdb itself ran the multiplex PCR reads through MiXCR, one entry per CDR3 protein. This table has almost 600,000 distinct CDR3 sequences, about half appearing once. Source material: peripheral blood or thyroid tissue (not recorded which). These receptors all come from a woman aged 18 to 35 with Graves' hyperthyroidism. Each CDR3 is given without its conserved first and last residue. Fields, in order: V gene, clone size, CDR3 protein. Clone size appears in some rows only: once, few, many, or a class for an expanded clone.

v_gene: TRBV4-3
abundance: few
CDR3aa: ASSQFRGGLETQY

v_gene: TRBV29-1
abundance: .
CDR3aa: SVEGTYEQY

v_gene: TRBV6-1
abundance: many
CDR3aa: ASSEATGGSSGYT

v_gene: TRBV12-5
abundance: .
CDR3aa: ASGRYGGGLNTGELF

v_gene: TRBV11-2
abundance: many
CDR3aa: ASSPVDRSYSGNTIY

v_gene: TRBV24-1
abundance: many
CDR3aa: ATSDPGQGWY

v_gene: TRBV4-1
abundance: many
CDR3aa: ASKGLAGAEQY

v_gene: TRBV19
abundance: many
CDR3aa: ASSMSQRQPQH

v_gene: TRBV5-1
abundance: many
CDR3aa: ASSFSGRPSYEQY

v_gene: TRBV13
abundance: .
CDR3aa: ASSQPEGTGDQPQH

v_gene: TRBV11-1
abundance: .
CDR3aa: ASSPGLAGGSYEQY

v_gene: TRBV2
abundance: .
CDR3aa: AGRGDSNQPQH

v_gene: TRBV11-2
abundance: many
CDR3aa: ASSLDLGPQY

v_gene: TRBV24-1
abundance: .
CDR3aa: ATSSLNYGAF

v_gene: TRBV20-1
abundance: .
CDR3aa: SARVGAEKLF

v_gene: TRBV24-1
abundance: many
CDR3aa: ATSDSRDVTGELF

v_gene: TRBV29-1
abundance: .
CDR3aa: SVSLAGGSGELF

v_gene: TRBV7-9
abundance: many
CDR3aa: ASSLGDYSNQPQH

v_gene: TRBV3-1
abundance: many
CDR3aa: ASIAARGGETQY

v_gene: TRBV7-6
abundance: .
CDR3aa: ASRRGDSSNEQF

v_gene: TRBV6-5
abundance: .
CDR3aa: ASSKESGQGNSPLH

v_gene: TRBV27
abundance: .
CDR3aa: ASSLTLAGGYT

v_gene: TRBV20-1
abundance: .
CDR3aa: SASGPWASGRAETQY

v_gene: TRBV4-1
abundance: few
CDR3aa: ASSHQGQGQETHY

v_gene: TRBV2
abundance: .
CDR3aa: ASGTKNYGYT

v_gene: TRBV15
abundance: .
CDR3aa: ATSSATTGSGANVLT

v_gene: TRBV10-3
abundance: .
CDR3aa: ATSESKQLTDTQY

v_gene: TRBV7-2
abundance: .
CDR3aa: ASSPRSAPGHSGANVLT

v_gene: TRBV12-3/TRBV12-4
abundance: .
CDR3aa: ASSGEGTYEQY

v_gene: TRBV7-2
abundance: .
CDR3aa: ASSYNSGVVHEQY

v_gene: TRBV7-2
abundance: few
CDR3aa: ASSPRLALAGDTQY

v_gene: TRBV6-5
abundance: .
CDR3aa: ASSYVGLSTDTQY

v_gene: TRBV5-1
abundance: many
CDR3aa: ASSALEGYT

v_gene: TRBV7-6
abundance: .
CDR3aa: ASSQTPGTIQETQY

v_gene: TRBV12-3/TRBV12-4
abundance: many
CDR3aa: ASSLGQGDGYT

v_gene: TRBV15
abundance: .
CDR3aa: ATSSRRGYSEANVLT

v_gene: TRBV6-1
abundance: many
CDR3aa: ASSGSLTSRGNEQY

v_gene: TRBV10-3
abundance: .
CDR3aa: AISEGQGGNTEAF

v_gene: TRBV11-3
abundance: many
CDR3aa: ASTLSEGGLNTGELF

v_gene: TRBV5-4
abundance: many
CDR3aa: ASSSKTGPNEKLF

v_gene: TRBV2
abundance: many
CDR3aa: ASSELGSVSYEQY

v_gene: TRBV3-1
abundance: many
CDR3aa: ASSQRVNEKLF

v_gene: TRBV7-3
abundance: .
CDR3aa: ASSPGLAVGSYNGYT

v_gene: TRBV20-1
abundance: .
CDR3aa: SAREGWNTEAF

v_gene: TRBV15
abundance: .
CDR3aa: ATMTGGATEAF

v_gene: TRBV5-1
abundance: .
CDR3aa: ASSFRQNNSPLH

v_gene: TRBV2
abundance: many
CDR3aa: ASSWDSNSPLH

v_gene: TRBV14
abundance: many
CDR3aa: ASSQEAAGGSPLH

v_gene: TRBV20-1
abundance: many
CDR3aa: SVTLLAGIETQY

v_gene: TRBV9
abundance: many
CDR3aa: ASSVGVTGANVLT

v_gene: TRBV10-3
abundance: .
CDR3aa: AIRRGEHYEQY

v_gene: TRBV10-3
abundance: .
CDR3aa: AISENQGETQY

v_gene: TRBV13
abundance: .
CDR3aa: ASSLGVMDYNEQF

v_gene: TRBV10-3
abundance: .
CDR3aa: ADSSRVSSYNSPLH

v_gene: TRBV7-3
abundance: .
CDR3aa: ASSFGRVGTEAF

v_gene: TRBV12-5
abundance: many
CDR3aa: ASGPARGGELF

v_gene: TRBV2
abundance: many
CDR3aa: AGRGHPNQPQH

v_gene: TRBV9
abundance: many
CDR3aa: ASSVDGTVGNTIY

v_gene: TRBV2
abundance: .
CDR3aa: ASSGYDTYSNQPQH